This is a list of T cell receptor beta chains from one sample in a study of shared clonotypes between healthy human individuals. Profiled with immunoSEQ multiplex PCR; TCRdb holds only in-frame clones, not every one. The sample has about 960,000 clones; 70% to 85% are singletons. The sequencing sample was made of memory CD4+ T cells sorted from blood. The source is a man aged 18 to 35 in good health. CDR3s include the opening cysteine and the closing phenylalanine or tryptophan. A D gene is named only where the DNA matches it firmly. Some rows have no size entry. The others give once, few or many, or a class for an expanded clone.

D	size	J	V	length	CDR3	DNA
NA	NA	TRBJ1-1	TRBV11-2	17	CASSSAAVNNLGTEAFF	TGTGCCAGCAGCTCGGCAGCCGTAAACAACCTGGGGACTGAAGCTTTCTTT
NA	NA	TRBJ1-1	TRBV6-5	13	CASSPRLNTEAFF	TGTGCCAGCAGCCCCCGGCTGAACACTGAAGCTTTCTTT
TRBD1	NA	TRBJ1-6	TRBV7-2	15	CASSSGTGSNSPLHF	TGTGCCAGCAGCTCCGGGACAGGGAGCAATTCACCCCTCCACTTT
NA	NA	TRBJ1-1	TRBV10-2	12	CASRTVNTEAFF	TGCGCCAGCAGGACAGTGAACACTGAAGCTTTCTTT
NA	few	TRBJ2-5	TRBV5-1	16	CASSPGGGLPGETQYF	TGCGCCAGCAGCCCCGGGGGTGGCCTCCCAGGGGAGACCCAGTACTTC
NA	NA	TRBJ2-3	TRBV23-1	15	CALEPQVLSTDTQYF	TGCGCCCTCGAACCTCAAGTCCTCAGCACAGATACGCAGTATTTT
NA	NA	TRBJ1-3	TRBV28	14	CASGGFFSGNTIYF	TGTGCCAGCGGGGGTTTTTTCTCTGGAAACACCATATATTTT
TRBD2	NA	TRBJ2-1	TRBV7-2	18	CASSPRGLAGGGYNEQFF	TGTGCCAGCAGCCCCCGTGGACTAGCGGGGGGGGGATACAATGAGCAGTTCTTC
NA	NA	TRBJ2-3	TRBV5-1	14	CASSLDSISDTQYF	TGCGCCAGCAGCTTGGACTCAATTTCAGATACGCAGTATTTT
TRBD1	NA	TRBJ1-5	TRBV6-6	14	CASRDTGEGQPQHF	TGTGCCAGCAGAGACACAGGGGAGGGTCAGCCCCAGCATTTT
NA	NA	TRBJ2-3	TRBV7-2	13	CASSVGYTDTQYF	TGTGCCAGCAGCGTGGGTTACACAGATACGCAGTATTTT
NA	few	TRBJ1-1	TRBV25-1	11	CASSEKGYAFF	TGTGCCAGCAGTGAGAAGGGATACGCTTTCTTT
NA	NA	TRBJ1-5	TRBV10-3	16	CAISDPGRESNQPQHF	TGTGCCATCAGTGACCCTGGACGGGAGAGCAATCAGCCCCAGCATTTT
NA	NA	TRBJ2-3	TRBV7-6	13	CASSLAVPDTQYF	TGTGCCAGCAGCTTAGCTGTACCTGATACGCAGTATTTT
TRBD2	NA	TRBJ2-5	TRBV28	15	CASSLASGGVGTQYF	TGTGCCAGCAGTTTGGCTAGCGGGGGGGTGGGAACCCAGTACTTC
NA	NA	TRBJ2-2	TRBV7-9	15	CASSLSSANTGELFF	TGTGCCAGCAGCTTAAGCTCCGCGAACACCGGGGAGCTGTTTTTT
NA	NA	TRBJ1-2	TRBV5-1	13	CASSSDGGYGYTF	TGCGCCAGCAGCTCGGACGGGGGCTATGGCTACACCTTC
TRBD2	NA	TRBJ2-3	TRBV2	14	CASSESLAGDTQYF	TGTGCCAGCAGTGAATCACTAGCGGGAGATACGCAGTATTTT
TRBD2	NA	TRBJ2-1	TRBV10-2	15	CASTRLAGASNEQFF	TGCGCCAGCACCAGACTAGCGGGGGCCAGCAATGAGCAGTTCTTC
NA	NA	TRBJ2-6	TRBV7-9	18	CASRPGQSREFGANVLTF	TGTGCCAGCAGGCCCGGACAGTCCCGTGAATTTGGGGCCAACGTCCTGACTTTC
TRBD1	NA	TRBJ1-5	TRBV5-5	13	CASSWTGAQPQHF	TGTGCCAGCAGCTGGACAGGGGCGCAGCCCCAGCATTTT